Sequencing of this T cell receptor beta chain was carried out in a study of control samples from healthy donors and cancer patients. Per germline, CDR1 KGHDR and CDR2 SFDVKD. The CDR3 sequence is 16 residues long. The V gene lost 4 bases and the J gene lost 0 bases, with 12 bases spanning the gap. TCRdb keeps only in-frame clones here, not all; method: immunoSEQ multiplex PCR. This sample has 150,000 to 200,000 clones; about 90% occur once, and the top ten carry 0.68%. What was sequenced was blood. The chain employs TRBV24-1 and TRBJ2-1; D not certain. The sequence derives from a woman in her 30s in good health. The CDR3 DNA sequence: TGTGCCACCAGTGAACAACTTCTGAGCTCCTACAATGAGCAGTTCTTC. It specifies CATSEQLLSSYNEQFF.